Listed below are T cell receptor beta chains from one sample, sequenced in a study of blood T cell repertoires in COVID-19. Clones were read by immunoSEQ multiplex PCR, and TCRdb kept only the in-frame ones, dropping some. The sample carries a few hundred thousand clones, 87% recorded once. Sequenced material: peripheral blood. The receptors originated from a man aged 18 to 29 with active or convalescent COVID-19. Both conserved end residues are part of each CDR3. A D gene is named only where the DNA matches it firmly. Clone size is given for some rows only: seen once, a few or many times, or a class if the clone is expanded.

d_gene: .
abundance: .
j_gene: TRBJ1-2
v_gene: TRBV29-1
CDR3aa: CSVEDQEATIYGYTF
CDR3nt: TGCAGCGTTGAAGATCAGGAGGCCACGATCTATGGCTACACCTTC

d_gene: .
abundance: .
j_gene: TRBJ1-1
v_gene: TRBV29-1
CDR3aa: CSVERLLGTEAFF
CDR3nt: TGCAGCGTTGAGCGGCTACTTGGCACTGAAGCTTTCTTT

d_gene: .
abundance: .
j_gene: TRBJ1-1
v_gene: TRBV7-2
CDR3aa: CASSAYRAEAFF
CDR3nt: TGTGCCAGCAGCGCGTACAGGGCTGAAGCTTTCTTT

d_gene: .
abundance: .
j_gene: TRBJ2-7
v_gene: TRBV18
CDR3aa: CASSPSLGSSYEQYF
CDR3nt: TGTGCCAGCTCACCCAGCCTAGGAAGCTCCTACGAGCAGTACTTC

d_gene: TRBD1
abundance: .
j_gene: TRBJ1-2
v_gene: TRBV5-1
CDR3aa: CASSLAGTGGLGYTF
CDR3nt: TGCGCCAGCAGCTTGGCCGGGACAGGGGGGCTAGGCTACACCTTC

d_gene: .
abundance: .
j_gene: TRBJ1-1
v_gene: TRBV24-1
CDR3aa: CATSDLCGWNTEAFF
CDR3nt: TGTGCCACCAGTGATTTGTGCGGGTGGAACACTGAAGCTTTCTTT

d_gene: .
abundance: .
j_gene: TRBJ2-4
v_gene: TRBV4-1
CDR3aa: CASSQDVSGGQYF
CDR3nt: TGCGCCAGCAGCCAAGATGTCTCGGGGGGCCAGTACTTC

d_gene: TRBD2
abundance: .
j_gene: TRBJ2-7
v_gene: TRBV6-1
CDR3aa: CASSEAKVLAELYEQYF
CDR3nt: TGTGCCAGCAGTGAAGCGAAAGTACTAGCGGAGCTCTACGAGCAGTACTTC

d_gene: TRBD1
abundance: few
j_gene: TRBJ1-2
v_gene: TRBV5-6
CDR3aa: CASSPDRDFGYTF
CDR3nt: TGTGCCAGCAGCCCGGACAGGGATTTTGGCTACACCTTC

d_gene: .
abundance: .
j_gene: TRBJ1-5
v_gene: TRBV9
CDR3aa: CASGGGRQPQHF
CDR3nt: TGTGCCAGCGGGGGAGGAAGGCAGCCCCAGCATTTT

d_gene: .
abundance: once
j_gene: TRBJ2-5
v_gene: TRBV11-2
CDR3aa: CASSKTASFETQYF
CDR3nt: TGTGCCAGCAGCAAAACGGCTAGTTTTGAGACCCAGTACTTC

d_gene: .
abundance: .
j_gene: TRBJ2-1
v_gene: TRBV5-1
CDR3aa: CASSQRLKSDEQFF
CDR3nt: TGCGCCAGCAGCCAAAGACTGAAGAGCGATGAGCAGTTCTTC

d_gene: TRBD1
abundance: .
j_gene: TRBJ2-7
v_gene: TRBV13
CDR3aa: CASSLRTGNSYEQYF
CDR3nt: TGTGCCAGCAGCCTGAGGACAGGGAACTCCTACGAGCAGTACTTC

d_gene: TRBD1
abundance: .
j_gene: TRBJ1-5
v_gene: TRBV15
CDR3aa: CATSRTGQNNQPQHF
CDR3nt: TGTGCCACCAGCAGAACGGGACAGAACAATCAGCCCCAGCATTTT

d_gene: .
abundance: once
j_gene: TRBJ2-2
v_gene: TRBV9
CDR3aa: CASSNSNTGELFF
CDR3nt: TGTGCCAGCAGCAATAGTAACACCGGGGAGCTGTTTTTT

d_gene: .
abundance: .
j_gene: TRBJ2-4
v_gene: TRBV19
CDR3aa: CASSTIEQGSKNIQYF
CDR3nt: TGTGCCAGTAGTACCATAGAACAGGGTTCCAAAAACATTCAGTACTTC

d_gene: TRBD2
abundance: .
j_gene: TRBJ2-7
v_gene: TRBV11-2
CDR3aa: CAIGEGPNSEQYF
CDR3nt: TGTGCCATCGGGGAGGGACCAAACTCCGAGCAGTACTTC

d_gene: .
abundance: .
j_gene: TRBJ2-3
v_gene: TRBV9
CDR3aa: CASSEEAPTDTQYF
CDR3nt: TGTGCCAGCAGCGAGGAGGCCCCCACAGATACGCAGTATTTT

d_gene: .
abundance: .
j_gene: TRBJ1-1
v_gene: TRBV29-1
CDR3aa: CSVEVAGASEAFF
CDR3nt: TGCAGCGTTGAAGTAGCCGGTGCCTCTGAAGCTTTCTTT

d_gene: TRBD1
abundance: .
j_gene: TRBJ2-5
v_gene: TRBV27
CDR3aa: CASSSDRRETQYF
CDR3nt: TGTGCCAGCAGCTCGGACAGGAGGGAGACCCAGTACTTC

d_gene: .
abundance: .
j_gene: TRBJ2-1
v_gene: TRBV4-3
CDR3aa: CASSQVPHGVRVEQFF
CDR3nt: TGCGCCAGCAGCCAAGTCCCCCACGGGGTTCGGGTTGAGCAGTTCTTC

d_gene: .
abundance: .
j_gene: TRBJ1-1
v_gene: TRBV9
CDR3aa: CARSGWGGTEAFF
CDR3nt: TGTGCCCGCAGCGGGTGGGGGGGCACTGAAGCTTTCTTT

d_gene: TRBD2
abundance: .
j_gene: TRBJ2-1
v_gene: TRBV10-2
CDR3aa: CASRRLAGGPSSYNEQFF
CDR3nt: TGCGCCAGCAGGAGACTAGCGGGAGGACCTAGCTCCTACAATGAGCAGTTCTTC

d_gene: .
abundance: .
j_gene: TRBJ2-4
v_gene: TRBV20-1
CDR3aa: CSASSSRETFKNIQYF
CDR3nt: TGCAGTGCTAGTTCTTCCAGGGAAACATTCAAAAACATTCAGTACTTC

d_gene: TRBD1
abundance: few
j_gene: TRBJ1-2
v_gene: TRBV14
CDR3aa: CASSQRSGTGGYTF
CDR3nt: TGTGCCAGCAGCCAACGTTCTGGGACAGGTGGCTACACCTTC

d_gene: .
abundance: .
j_gene: TRBJ2-5
v_gene: TRBV14
CDR3aa: CASSQDWAGAETQYF
CDR3nt: TGTGCCAGCAGCCAAGATTGGGCAGGGGCAGAGACCCAGTACTTC

d_gene: .
abundance: .
j_gene: TRBJ2-7
v_gene: TRBV28
CDR3aa: CASIGGIRGYEQYF
CDR3nt: TGTGCCAGCATTGGGGGGATCCGAGGCTACGAGCAGTACTTC

d_gene: .
abundance: .
j_gene: TRBJ1-5
v_gene: TRBV6-2/TRBV6-3
CDR3aa: CASSPWETDQPQHF
CDR3nt: TGTGCCAGCAGCCCTTGGGAGACGGATCAGCCCCAGCATTTT

d_gene: TRBD1
abundance: .
j_gene: TRBJ1-5
v_gene: TRBV27
CDR3aa: CASSWTGGSNQPQHF
CDR3nt: TGTGCCAGCAGTTGGACAGGGGGTAGCAATCAGCCCCAGCATTTT

d_gene: .
abundance: .
j_gene: TRBJ2-7
v_gene: TRBV3-1/TRBV3-2
CDR3aa: CASSQRETNMKQYF
CDR3nt: TGTGCCAGCAGCCAAAGGGAGACCAACATGAAGCAGTACTTC

d_gene: TRBD1
abundance: .
j_gene: TRBJ2-2
v_gene: TRBV29-1
CDR3aa: CSVEGQGATGELFF
CDR3nt: TGCAGCGTGGAGGGACAGGGGGCTACCGGGGAGCTGTTTTTT

d_gene: .
abundance: .
j_gene: TRBJ1-3
v_gene: TRBV12-3/TRBV12-4
CDR3aa: CATRESGNTIYF
CDR3nt: TGTGCCACCCGGGAATCTGGAAACACCATATATTTT

d_gene: .
abundance: .
j_gene: TRBJ1-1
v_gene: TRBV11-1
CDR3aa: CASSLLRRGGTEAFF
CDR3nt: TGTGCCAGCAGCCTCCTACGTCGGGGTGGGACTGAAGCTTTCTTT

d_gene: TRBD2
abundance: .
j_gene: TRBJ2-5
v_gene: TRBV19
CDR3aa: CASSPSGRGQETQYF
CDR3nt: TGTGCCAGTAGCCCAAGCGGGAGGGGACAAGAGACCCAGTACTTC

d_gene: TRBD2
abundance: .
j_gene: TRBJ2-3
v_gene: TRBV28
CDR3aa: CASSLITSGAWDTQYF
CDR3nt: TGTGCCAGCAGTTTAATAACTAGCGGGGCTTGGGATACGCAGTATTTT

d_gene: .
abundance: .
j_gene: TRBJ2-7
v_gene: TRBV11-2
CDR3aa: CASRRSGGSPGEQYF
CDR3nt: TGTGCCAGCAGAAGGTCGGGGGGCAGTCCGGGAGAGCAGTACTTC

d_gene: TRBD2
abundance: once
j_gene: TRBJ2-1
v_gene: TRBV9
CDR3aa: CASSVVRSMLAGWFSYNEQFF
CDR3nt: TGTGCCAGCAGCGTAGTTCGTTCGATGCTAGCGGGGTGGTTTTCCTACAATGAGCAGTTCTTC

d_gene: .
abundance: .
j_gene: TRBJ1-2
v_gene: TRBV19
CDR3aa: CASSTPGLLVGGYTF
CDR3nt: TGTGCCAGTAGTACACCGGGACTGTTAGTGGGTGGCTACACCTTC

d_gene: TRBD1
abundance: .
j_gene: TRBJ1-6
v_gene: TRBV5-1
CDR3aa: CASSRGTGASPLHF
CDR3nt: TGCGCCAGCAGCCGAGGGACAGGGGCTTCACCCCTCCACTTT

d_gene: TRBD1
abundance: .
j_gene: TRBJ1-2
v_gene: TRBV28
CDR3aa: CASSPRTGGYYGYTF
CDR3nt: TGTGCCAGCAGCCCACGGACAGGGGGGTACTATGGCTACACCTTC

d_gene: .
abundance: .
j_gene: TRBJ1-1
v_gene: TRBV25-1
CDR3aa: CASSESNRVAEAFF
CDR3nt: TGTGCCAGCAGTGAATCCAACAGGGTTGCTGAAGCTTTCTTT

d_gene: .
abundance: .
j_gene: TRBJ1-1
v_gene: TRBV19
CDR3aa: CASSPRQLNTEAFF
CDR3nt: TGTGCCAGTAGTCCCAGACAGCTGAACACTGAAGCTTTCTTT

d_gene: .
abundance: .
j_gene: TRBJ2-3
v_gene: TRBV5-1
CDR3aa: CASRREFRDTQYF
CDR3nt: TGCGCCAGCAGACGGGAGTTCAGAGATACGCAGTATTTT

d_gene: .
abundance: .
j_gene: TRBJ1-3
v_gene: TRBV7-2
CDR3aa: CASSPRTVSGNTIYF
CDR3nt: TGTGCCAGCAGCCCGCGGACAGTCTCTGGAAACACCATATATTTT

d_gene: .
abundance: .
j_gene: TRBJ2-7
v_gene: TRBV28
CDR3aa: CASSFGSSYEQYF
CDR3nt: TGTGCCAGCAGTTTCGGGAGCTCCTACGAGCAGTACTTC

d_gene: .
abundance: .
j_gene: TRBJ1-3
v_gene: TRBV6-6
CDR3aa: CASKGGNTIYF
CDR3nt: TGTGCCAGCAAGGGGGGAAACACCATATATTTT

d_gene: TRBD1
abundance: .
j_gene: TRBJ2-2
v_gene: TRBV28
CDR3aa: CASSLFRQGGTGELFF
CDR3nt: TGTGCCAGCAGTTTATTTCGACAGGGTGGCACCGGGGAGCTGTTTTTT

d_gene: TRBD1
abundance: .
j_gene: TRBJ2-7
v_gene: TRBV19
CDR3aa: CASNPGTGASYEQYF
CDR3nt: TGTGCCAGTAACCCCGGGACAGGGGCTAGCTACGAGCAGTACTTC